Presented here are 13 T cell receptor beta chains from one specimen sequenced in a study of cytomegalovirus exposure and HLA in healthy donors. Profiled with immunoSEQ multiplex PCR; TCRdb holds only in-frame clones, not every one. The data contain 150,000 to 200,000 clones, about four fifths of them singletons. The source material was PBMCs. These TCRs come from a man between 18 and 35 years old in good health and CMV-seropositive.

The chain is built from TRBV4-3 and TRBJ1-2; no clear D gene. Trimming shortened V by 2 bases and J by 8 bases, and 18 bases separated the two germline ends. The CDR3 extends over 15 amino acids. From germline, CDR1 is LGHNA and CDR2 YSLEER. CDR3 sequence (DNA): TGCGCCAGCAGCCAACTTGGTACAGCTCGGGAGGGCTACACCTTC. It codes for CASSQLGTAREGYTF.

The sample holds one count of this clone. Written as DNA, the CDR3 is TGTGCCAGCAGAGGCACAGGGGGTCGCACAGATACGCAGTATTTT. This sequence encodes CASRGTGGRTDTQYF. The chain joins TRBV11-2 to TRBJ2-3; 8 bases line up with TRBD1. Germline V gene sequence: CDR1 SGHAT, CDR2 FQNNGV. V was clipped by 6 bases and J by 1 base; unmatched bases: 6. The CDR3 is 15 amino acids. The complete variable domain, with remaining parts taken from reference TRBV11-2 and TRBJ2-3, reads EAGVAQSPRYKIIEKRQSVAFWCNPISGHATLYWYQQILGQGPKLLIQFQNNGVVDDSQLPKDRFSAERLKGVDSTLKIQPAKLEDSAVYLCASRGTGGRTDTQYFGPGTRLTVL.

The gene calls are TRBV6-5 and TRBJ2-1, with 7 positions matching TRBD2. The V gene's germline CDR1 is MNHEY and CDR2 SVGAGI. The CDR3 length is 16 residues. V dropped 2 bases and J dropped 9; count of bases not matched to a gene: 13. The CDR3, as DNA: TGTGCCAGCAGTTACGGCGGGAGAGGGGCGGCAGTTGAGCAGTTCTTC. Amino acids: CASSYGGRGAAVEQFF.

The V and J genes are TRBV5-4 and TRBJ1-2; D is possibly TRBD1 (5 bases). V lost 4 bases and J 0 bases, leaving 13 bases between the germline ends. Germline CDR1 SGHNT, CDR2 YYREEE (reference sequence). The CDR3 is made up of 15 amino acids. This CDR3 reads CASSSYRITNYGYTF. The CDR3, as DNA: TGTGCCAGCAGCAGTTACAGGATAACTAACTATGGCTACACCTTC.

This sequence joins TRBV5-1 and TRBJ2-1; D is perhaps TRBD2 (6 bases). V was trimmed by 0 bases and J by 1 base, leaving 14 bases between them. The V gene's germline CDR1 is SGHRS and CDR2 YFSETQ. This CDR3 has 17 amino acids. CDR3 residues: CASSLVGSGFSYNEQFF. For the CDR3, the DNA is TGCGCCAGCAGCTTGGTGGGTAGCGGTTTTTCCTACAATGAGCAGTTCTTC.

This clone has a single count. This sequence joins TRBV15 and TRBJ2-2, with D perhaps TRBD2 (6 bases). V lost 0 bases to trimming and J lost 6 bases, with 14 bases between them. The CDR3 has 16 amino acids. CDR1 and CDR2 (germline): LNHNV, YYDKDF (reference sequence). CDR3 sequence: CATSRDLGLAPGELFF. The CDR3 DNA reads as TGTGCCACCAGCAGAGATCTAGGGCTAGCGCCCGGGGAGCTGTTTTTT. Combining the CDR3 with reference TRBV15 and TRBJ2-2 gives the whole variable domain DAMVIQNPRYQVTQFGKPVTLSCSQTLNHNVMYWYQQKSSQAPKLLFHYYDKDFNNEADTPDNFQSRRPNTSFCFLDIRSPGLGDTAMYLCATSRDLGLAPGELFFGEGSRLTVL.

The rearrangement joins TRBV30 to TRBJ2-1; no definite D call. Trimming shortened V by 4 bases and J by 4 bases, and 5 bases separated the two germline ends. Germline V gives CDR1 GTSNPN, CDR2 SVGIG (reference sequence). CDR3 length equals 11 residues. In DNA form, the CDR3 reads TGTGCCTGGACAGGTTACAATGAGCAGTTCTTC. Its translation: CAWTGYNEQFF.

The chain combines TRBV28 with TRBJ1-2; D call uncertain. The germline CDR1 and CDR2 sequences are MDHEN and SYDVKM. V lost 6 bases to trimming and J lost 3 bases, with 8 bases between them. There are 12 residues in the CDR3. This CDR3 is CASSLEDYGYTF. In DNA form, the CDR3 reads TGTGCCAGCAGCCTAGAGGACTATGGCTACACCTTC.

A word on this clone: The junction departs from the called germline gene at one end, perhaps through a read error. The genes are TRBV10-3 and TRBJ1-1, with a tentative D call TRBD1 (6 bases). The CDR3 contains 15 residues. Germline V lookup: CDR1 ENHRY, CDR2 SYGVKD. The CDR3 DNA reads TGTGCCATCAGTGACACCGGCCAGGGGAACGCTGAAGCTTTCTTT. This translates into CAISDTGQGNAEAFF.

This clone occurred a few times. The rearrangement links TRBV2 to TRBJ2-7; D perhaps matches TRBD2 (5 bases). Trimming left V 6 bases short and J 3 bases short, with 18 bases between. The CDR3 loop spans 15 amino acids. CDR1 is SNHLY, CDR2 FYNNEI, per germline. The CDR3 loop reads CASSPGFSRHYEQYF. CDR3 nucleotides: TGTGCCAGCAGCCCGGGATTTTCTCGACACTACGAGCAGTACTTC.

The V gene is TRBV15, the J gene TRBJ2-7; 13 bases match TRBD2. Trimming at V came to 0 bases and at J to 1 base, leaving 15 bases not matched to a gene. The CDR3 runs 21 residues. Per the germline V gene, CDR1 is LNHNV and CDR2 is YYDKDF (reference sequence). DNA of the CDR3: TGTGCCACCAGCAGAGATCCTCCCACTCTCGGACTAGCGGGAGTGTCCTACGAGCAGTACTTC. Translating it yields CATSRDPPTLGLAGVSYEQYF.

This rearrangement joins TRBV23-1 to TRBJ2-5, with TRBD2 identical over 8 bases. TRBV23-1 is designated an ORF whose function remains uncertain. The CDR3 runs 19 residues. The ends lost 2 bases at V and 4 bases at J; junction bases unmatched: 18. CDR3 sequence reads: CASSQETSEKGGLGETQYF. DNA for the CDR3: TGCGCCAGCAGTCAAGAGACTAGCGAAAAGGGAGGTCTGGGAGAGACCCAGTACTTC.

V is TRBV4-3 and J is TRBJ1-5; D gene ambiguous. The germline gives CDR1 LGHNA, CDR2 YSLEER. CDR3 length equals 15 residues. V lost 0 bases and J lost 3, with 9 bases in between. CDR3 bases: TGCGCCAGCAGCCAAGATTGGGCCTCCAATCAGCCCCAGCATTTT. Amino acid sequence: CASSQDWASNQPQHF.